The source of this T cell receptor beta chain is a study of cytomegalovirus exposure and HLA in healthy donors. Study-level results: In an earlier analysis, productive rearrangement rates for most beta V segments clustered near 87% or 30%. TCR beta sequences reportedly predicted most subjects' HLA-A and HLA-B alleles accurately.

As concerns this clone: What it recognizes is unknown.

PCR involved 60 Vbeta and 13 Jbeta primers. The assay was immunoSEQ multiplex PCR, and TCRdb's table has in-frame clones only and misses some. The sample holds about 100,000 clones, approximately 72% seen once. This receptor was taken from a woman aged 70-85 years in good health and CMV-seropositive. Sequencing was performed on PBMCs.

This CDR3 reads CASSRGQGFTDTQYF. The CDR3 nucleotides read TGCGCCAGCAGCCGGGGACAGGGGTTCACAGATACGCAGTATTTT. V usage is TRBV4-3 and J usage is TRBJ2-3, with 10 bases lining up with TRBD1. Germline loops: CDR1 LGHNA, CDR2 YSLEER. The CDR3 sequence is 15 residues long. Trimming cost V 4 bases and J 2 bases; bases outside gene matches: 3.